A single sample is the source of the 5 T cell receptor beta chains below, sequenced in a study of regulatory T cells in long-lasting Graves disease. In building TCR beta libraries, iRepertoire HTBI primers were used together with Arm-PCR of CDR3 regions. TCRdb re-called the multiplex PCR reads through MiXCR, storing one row per CDR3 protein. The sample gives 200,000 to 250,000 distinct CDR3 sequences, approximately 20% of which show up once; approximately 20% is in the top ten. Sample time point: newly diagnosed GD, antithyroid drugs for less than 3 months. Extracted PBMC RNA gave rise to the TCR library. Sequencing used peripheral blood mononuclear cells (PBMCs), obtained at new diagnosis, from a patient treated with antithyroid drugs. The receptors come from a female donor with Graves disease.

This clonotype showed up many times. The chain recombines TRBV14 with TRBJ2-3; D is ambiguous. The length of the CDR3 is 11 residues. V was pared by 3 bases and J by 6 bases, with 4 bases between. Germline V gives CDR1 SGHDN, CDR2 FVKESK. This CDR3 is CASSHSDTQYF. DNA for the CDR3: TGTGCCAGCAGCCATTCGGATACGCAGTATTTT.

With respect to this clonotype: This clone may be a read error of a much larger clone one base away. V and J are TRBV7-2 and TRBJ2-1, with TRBD1 as a possible D gene (5 bases). The V gene lost 8 bases and the J gene lost 6 bases, with 14 bases spanning the gap. Germline CDR1 reads SGHTA; CDR2 reads FQGNSA. The CDR3 sequence is 13 residues long. The CDR3 DNA is TGTGCCAGCTCGAGACAGCCCTGCAATGAGCAGTTCTTC. Protein: CASSRQPCNEQFF.

This clonotype was seen repeatedly, ten times or more. The CDR3: CSARGEGPQPQHF. The CDR3 DNA follows: TGCAGTGCTAGAGGGGAGGGTCCCCAGCCCCAGCATTTT. This chain uses TRBV20-1 with TRBJ1-5; no clear D gene. CDR3 size: 13 residues. Germline loops: CDR1 DFQATT, CDR2 SNEGSKA (reference sequence). V lost 1 base, J lost 7 bases, and 11 bases lay in between.

The sample holds many counts of this clonotype. V usage is TRBV9 and J usage is TRBJ1-1, with D unclear. The length of the CDR3 is 16 residues. Trimming took off 0 bases at V and 0 bases at J, with 12 bases between the two ends. Germline values: CDR1 SGDLS, CDR2 YYNGEE. The CDR3 DNA sequence: TGTGCCAGCAGCGTAGCTCCAGGCGCCTTGAACACTGAAGCTTTCTTT. Its protein is CASSVAPGALNTEAFF.

This clonotype was counted many times. The rearrangement uses TRBV9 and TRBJ2-3; 9 bases line up with TRBD1. This CDR3 contains 16 residues. The germline V gene encodes CDR1 SGDLS and CDR2 YYNGEE. J gave up 0 bases and V 3 bases, and 5 bases lay outside the gene matches. CDR3 in DNA: TGTGCCAGCAGCGCCGGACAGGGGATAAGCACAGATACGCAGTATTTT. Amino acids: CASSAGQGISTDTQYF.